The 14 T cell receptor beta chains in this list originate from one sample, sequenced in a study of cytomegalovirus exposure and HLA in healthy donors. Primers included in the PCR were 60 Vbeta and 13 Jbeta primers. Assay: immunoSEQ multiplex PCR; the TCRdb copy retains only in-frame clones and omits some. The data hold about 52,000 clones, with around 52% observed a single time. The source material was PBMCs. The receptors were gathered from a human donor in good health.

This chain uses TRBV7-3 with TRBJ2-1, with 8 nucleotides matching TRBD2. Germline lookup yields CDR1 SGHTA and CDR2 FQGTGA. This CDR3 comprises 14 residues. V shed 5 bases, J shed 7 bases, and the junction held 7 bases outside the gene matches. This CDR3 is CASSPGGPGNEQFF. The CDR3 DNA sequence: TGTGCCAGCAGCCCGGGGGGGCCTGGAAATGAGCAGTTCTTC. Together with reference TRBV7-3 and TRBJ2-1, the CDR3 gives the full variable domain: GAGVSQTPSNKVTEKGKYVELRCDPISGHTALYWYRQSLGQGPEFLIYFQGTGAADDSGLPNDRFFAVRPEGSVSTLKIQRTERGDSAVYLCASSPGGPGNEQFFGPGTRLTVL.

The chain joins TRBV30 to TRBJ2-1; 12 bases agree with TRBD2. V lost 3 bases, J lost 8 bases, and 8 bases stayed unmatched. CDR1 is GTSNPN, CDR2 SVGIG, per germline (reference sequence). The CDR3 is 15 residues long. CDR3 DNA: TGTGCCTGGAGCCAACTAGCGGGGGGTTCGGATGAGCAGTTCTTC. This sequence encodes CAWSQLAGGSDEQFF. Drawing the rest from reference TRBV30 and TRBJ2-1, the complete variable domain is SQTIHQWPATLVQPVGSPLSLECTVEGTSNPNLYWYRQAAGRGLQLLFYSVGIGQISSEVPQNLSASRPQDRQFILSSKKLLLSDSGFYLCAWSQLAGGSDEQFFGPGTRLTVL.

This clone was found a few times. V gene TRBV7-9 combines with J gene TRBJ1-5; possible D gene TRBD1, 6 bases. Germline V lookup: CDR1 SEHNR, CDR2 FQNEAQ (reference sequence). This CDR3 has 14 residues. Deletions cut 1 base from V and 2 bases from J, with 6 bases between. In DNA form, the CDR3 reads TGTGCCAGCAGCTTAGGACAGGGCAATCAGCCCCAGCATTTT. Translation: CASSLGQGNQPQHF.

The V call is TRBV29-1, the J call TRBJ1-2, with D possibly being TRBD1 (6 bases). Germline V gene data show CDR1 as SQVTM and CDR2 as ANQGSEA. This CDR3 spans 13 amino acids. V gave up 2 bases and J gave up 4 bases, with 11 bases separating them. The CDR3 DNA reads as TGCAGCGTTGAACGGGGGGCTGGCTATGGCTACACCTTC. This codes for CSVERGAGYGYTF.

The genes are TRBV5-1 and TRBJ1-2; unclear D gene. V was clipped by 4 bases and J by 4 bases, with 14 bases between them. CDR1 and CDR2 (germline): SGHRS, YFSETQ. The CDR3 spans 14 residues. The CDR3 nucleotides read TGCGCCAGCAGCGCCGGCTGGGAGGGCTATGGCTACACCTTC. Translation gives CASSAGWEGYGYTF.

The gene calls are TRBV5-1 and TRBJ2-2; D is unresolved. Deletions cut 2 bases from V and 4 bases from J, with 9 bases between. The CDR3 contains 14 residues. The germline V gene encodes CDR1 SGHRS and CDR2 YFSETQ. CDR3 residues: CASSFGAPTGELFF. CDR3 in DNA: TGCGCCAGCAGCTTTGGAGCCCCCACCGGGGAGCTGTTTTTT.

This chain connects TRBV29-1 to TRBJ1-1, with D perhaps matching TRBD1 (5 bases). The germline gives CDR1 SQVTM, CDR2 ANQGSEA. The CDR3 contains 13 residues. V was shortened by 7 bases and J by 11 bases, with 23 bases between the two germline ends. CDR3 sequence reads: CSAKWARHRGAFF. The CDR3 DNA reads as TGCAGCGCAAAGTGGGCAAGGCACCGGGGGGCTTTCTTT.

V is TRBV5-5 and J is TRBJ1-5, with a tentative D call TRBD1 (6 bases). The V and J ends lost 4 bases and 10 bases respectively, with 24 bases between them. The germline CDR1 and CDR2 sequences are SGHKS and YYEKEE (reference sequence). The CDR3 runs 16 residues. This CDR3 reads CASSENEGGPVEPQHF. In DNA form, the CDR3 reads TGTGCCAGCAGCGAAAATGAGGGGGGGCCCGTGGAACCCCAGCATTTT.

This clone was detected only a few times. The chain combines TRBV11-2 with TRBJ2-5; no clear D. Germline V lookup: CDR1 SGHAT, CDR2 FQNNGV. Trimming pared 1 base from V and 2 bases from J, leaving 5 bases between. CDR3 size: 13 residues. The CDR3 is CASSLVTQETQYF. The CDR3 DNA is TGTGCCAGCAGCTTAGTGACTCAAGAGACCCAGTACTTC.

This clone is categorized as medium-sized. The chain uses TRBV4-1 and TRBJ2-7; D ambiguous. V lost 0 bases and J 2 bases, leaving 11 bases between the germline ends. CDR3 length: 15 residues. Looked up from germline, CDR1 is MGHRA and CDR2 is YSYEKL. The DNA of the CDR3 is TGCGCCAGCAGCCAAGAGGGCTATGGGCCCTACGAGCAGTACTTC. It translates to CASSQEGYGPYEQYF.

V gene TRBV5-4 combines with J gene TRBJ2-2; 9 bases agree with TRBD1. This CDR3 contains 14 residues. Germline loops: CDR1 SGHNT, CDR2 YYREEE (reference sequence). Trimming removed 9 bases from V and 3 bases from J; junction bases left unmatched: 6. This CDR3 reads CATVGQGYTGELFF. The CDR3 DNA sequence: TGTGCCACGGTGGGACAGGGATACACCGGGGAGCTGTTTTTT.

The chain is built from TRBV9 and TRBJ1-1; D is uncertain. The CDR3 consists of 13 residues. Per the germline V gene, CDR1 is SGDLS and CDR2 is YYNGEE. V was shortened by 0 bases and J by 6 bases, with 9 bases between the two germline ends. The CDR3 DNA is TGTGCCAGCAGCGTAGTTGACGGGGCTGAAGCTTTCTTT. Translation gives CASSVVDGAEAFF.

The chain uses TRBV4-3 and TRBJ2-7, with TRBD1 as a possible D gene (6 bases). Trimming shortened V by 3 bases and J by 0 bases, and 12 bases separated the two germline ends. The germline CDR1 and CDR2 sequences are LGHNA and YSLEER. The CDR3 runs 15 residues. This CDR3 reads CASSHETGFSYEQYF. The CDR3 DNA sequence: TGCGCCAGCAGCCATGAAACAGGGTTCTCCTACGAGCAGTACTTC.

The sample holds a few counts of this clone. The chain joins TRBV7-9 to TRBJ1-1; D is unresolved. The CDR3 length is 15 residues. The V end lost 0 bases, the J end lost 0 bases, and 8 bases lay between the germline ends. Germline-derived CDR1 and CDR2 are SEHNR and FQNEAQ (reference sequence). The CDR3 sequence: CASSLAEVMNTEAFF. The DNA for the CDR3 is TGTGCCAGCAGCTTAGCAGAGGTAATGAACACTGAAGCTTTCTTT.